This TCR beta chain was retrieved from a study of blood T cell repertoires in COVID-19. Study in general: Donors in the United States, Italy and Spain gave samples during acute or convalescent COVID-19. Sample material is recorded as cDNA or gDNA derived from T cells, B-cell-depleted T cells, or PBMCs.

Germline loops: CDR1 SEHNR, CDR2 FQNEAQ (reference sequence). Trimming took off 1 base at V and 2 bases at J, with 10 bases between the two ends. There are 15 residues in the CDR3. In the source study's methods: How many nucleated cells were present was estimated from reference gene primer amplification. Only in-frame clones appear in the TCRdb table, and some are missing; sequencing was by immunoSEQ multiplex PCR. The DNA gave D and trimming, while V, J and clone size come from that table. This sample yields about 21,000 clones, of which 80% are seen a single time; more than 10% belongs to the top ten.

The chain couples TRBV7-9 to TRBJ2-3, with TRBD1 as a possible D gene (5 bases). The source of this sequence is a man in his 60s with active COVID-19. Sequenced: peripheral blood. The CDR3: CASSLGGGYTDTQYF. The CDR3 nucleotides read TGTGCCAGCAGCTTAGGGGGCGGATACACAGATACGCAGTATTTT.